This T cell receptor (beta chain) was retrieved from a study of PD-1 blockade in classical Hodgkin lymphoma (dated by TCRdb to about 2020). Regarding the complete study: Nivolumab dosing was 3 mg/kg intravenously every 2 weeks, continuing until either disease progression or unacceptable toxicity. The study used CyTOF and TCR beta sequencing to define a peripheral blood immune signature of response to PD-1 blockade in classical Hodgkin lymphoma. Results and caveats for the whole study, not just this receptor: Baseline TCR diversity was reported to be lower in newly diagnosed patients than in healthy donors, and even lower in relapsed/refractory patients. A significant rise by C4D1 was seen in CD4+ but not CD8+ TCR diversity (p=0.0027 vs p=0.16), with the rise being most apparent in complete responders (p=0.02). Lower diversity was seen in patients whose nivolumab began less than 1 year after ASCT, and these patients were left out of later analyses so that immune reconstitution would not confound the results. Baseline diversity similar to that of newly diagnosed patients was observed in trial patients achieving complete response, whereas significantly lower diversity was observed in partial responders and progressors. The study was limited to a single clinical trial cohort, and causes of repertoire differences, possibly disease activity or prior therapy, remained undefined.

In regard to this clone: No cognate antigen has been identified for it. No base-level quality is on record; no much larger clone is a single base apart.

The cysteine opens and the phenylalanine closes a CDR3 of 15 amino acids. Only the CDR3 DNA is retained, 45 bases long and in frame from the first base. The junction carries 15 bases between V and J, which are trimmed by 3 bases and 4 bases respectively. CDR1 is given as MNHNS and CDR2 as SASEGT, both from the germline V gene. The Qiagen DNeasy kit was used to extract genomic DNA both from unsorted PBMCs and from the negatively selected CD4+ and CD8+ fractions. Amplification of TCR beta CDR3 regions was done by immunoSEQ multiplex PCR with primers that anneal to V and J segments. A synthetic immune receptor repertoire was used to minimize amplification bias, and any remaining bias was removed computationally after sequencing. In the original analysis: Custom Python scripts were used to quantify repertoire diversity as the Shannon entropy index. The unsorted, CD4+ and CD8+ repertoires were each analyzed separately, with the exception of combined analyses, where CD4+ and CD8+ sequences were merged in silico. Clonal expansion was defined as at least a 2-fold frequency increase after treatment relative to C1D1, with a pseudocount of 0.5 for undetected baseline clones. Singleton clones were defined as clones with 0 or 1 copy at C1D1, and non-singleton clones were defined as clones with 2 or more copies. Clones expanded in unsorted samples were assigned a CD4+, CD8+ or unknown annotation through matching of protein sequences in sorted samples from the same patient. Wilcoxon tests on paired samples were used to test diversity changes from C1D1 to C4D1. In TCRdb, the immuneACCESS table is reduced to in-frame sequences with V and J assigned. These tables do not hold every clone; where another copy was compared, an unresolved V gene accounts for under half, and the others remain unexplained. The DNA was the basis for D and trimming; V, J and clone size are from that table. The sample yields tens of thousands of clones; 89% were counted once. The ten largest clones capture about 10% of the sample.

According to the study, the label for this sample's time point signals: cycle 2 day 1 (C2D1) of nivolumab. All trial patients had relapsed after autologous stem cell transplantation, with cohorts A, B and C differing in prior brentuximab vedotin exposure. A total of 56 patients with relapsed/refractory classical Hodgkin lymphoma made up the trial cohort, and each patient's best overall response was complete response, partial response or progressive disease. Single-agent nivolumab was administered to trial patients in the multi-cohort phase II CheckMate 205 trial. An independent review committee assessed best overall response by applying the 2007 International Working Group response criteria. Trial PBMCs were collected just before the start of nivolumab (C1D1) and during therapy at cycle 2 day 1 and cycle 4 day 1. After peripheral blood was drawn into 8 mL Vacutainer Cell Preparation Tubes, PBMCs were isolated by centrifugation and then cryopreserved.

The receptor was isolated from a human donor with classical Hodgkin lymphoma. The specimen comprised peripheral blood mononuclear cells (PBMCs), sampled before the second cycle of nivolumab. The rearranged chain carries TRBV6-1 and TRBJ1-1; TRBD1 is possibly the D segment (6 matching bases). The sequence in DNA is TGTGCCAGCAGTGACCCAGGGGCACCTGGCACTGAAGCTTTCTTT. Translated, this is CASSDPGAPGTEAFF.